The 8 T cell receptor beta chains presented below share a single source sample, sequenced in a study of T cells after yellow fever vaccination. TCRdb itself ran the 5' RACE reads through MiXCR, one entry per CDR3 protein. The sample contains about 580,000 distinct CDR3 sequences, approximately 16% of which appear only once. The sequencing used PBMCs, collected 5 to 6 days after the first yellow fever vaccination. The receptors originated from a man between 18 and 35 years old who received the YFV17D yellow fever vaccine.

This clonotype was seen at least ten times. The V gene is TRBV9, the J gene TRBJ2-7; D gene ambiguous. Germline-derived CDR1 and CDR2 are SGDLS and YYNGEE. This CDR3 has 14 amino acids. V was shortened by 0 bases and J by 3 bases, with 10 bases between the two germline ends. CDR3 coding DNA: TGTGCCAGCAGCGTAGCCGGTCGAGACTACGAGCAGTACTTC. Protein: CASSVAGRDYEQYF.

This clonotype was seen a few times. The V gene is TRBV3-1, the J gene TRBJ1-1; maybe TRBD1 (6 bases). This CDR3 has 13 residues. Trimming stripped 0 bases from V and 7 bases from J, with 9 bases between. CDR1 and CDR2 (germline): LGHDT, YNNKEL (reference sequence). Written as DNA, the CDR3 is TGTGCCAGCAGCCAAGATCTGACAGGTGAAGCTTTCTTT. As protein: CASSQDLTGEAFF.

This clonotype was detected ten times or more. The chain couples TRBV4-1 to TRBJ2-1; D unresolved. Germline V gene data show CDR1 as MGHRA and CDR2 as YSYEKL. V was cut by 5 bases and J by 10 bases, with 9 bases left in between. The CDR3 runs 11 residues. The CDR3 is CASSGYREQFF. The CDR3 coding sequence is TGCGCCAGCAGCGGCTATAGGGAGCAGTTCTTC.

This clonotype was detected a few times. The J gene is TRBJ2-7, the V gene TRBV18, with 10 bases identical to TRBD1. The CDR3 has 15 amino acids. The V segment lost 6 bases and the J segment 3 bases; nucleotides outside the gene matches: 8. Looked up from germline, CDR1 is KGHSH and CDR2 is LQKENI. The CDR3 DNA sequence: TGTGCCAGCTCGGGGCCGGGACAGGGGAACTACGAGCAGTACTTC. Translating gives CASSGPGQGNYEQYF.

This clonotype occurred a few times. The chain carries TRBV7-2 and TRBJ2-1, with TRBD1 matching over 9 bases. Germline trimming cut 4 bases from V and 2 bases from J; bases unmatched to any gene: 3. Germline V CDR1 and CDR2: SGHTA, FQGNSA. The CDR3 has 15 amino acids. CDR3 bases: TGTGCCAGCAGCTCGGACAGGGGCCCCTACAATGAGCAGTTCTTC. This codes for CASSSDRGPYNEQFF.

The chain uses TRBV5-1 and TRBJ1-1; D unclear. Trimming removed 3 bases at V and 0 bases at J, with 9 bases between. CDR3 length: 14 amino acids. From germline, CDR1 is SGHRS and CDR2 YFSETQ. DNA of the CDR3: TGCGCCAGCAGCTCTTTAGAGCTGAACACTGAAGCTTTCTTT. This gives the protein CASSSLELNTEAFF.

The V and J genes are TRBV20-1 and TRBJ2-5, with 11 bases fitting TRBD2. Germline-derived CDR1 and CDR2 are DFQATT and SNEGSKA (reference sequence). Unmatched junction bases numbered 10, after V lost 6 bases and J lost 1 base. This CDR3 spans 16 amino acids. The DNA of the CDR3 is TGCAGTGCAACGGGGACTAGCGGAGCCTCCCAAGAGACCCAGTACTTC. Amino acid sequence: CSATGTSGASQETQYF.

V gene TRBV15 combines with J gene TRBJ2-3; D is undetermined. The germline CDR1 and CDR2 sequences are LNHNV and YYDKDF (reference sequence). V gave up 0 bases and J gave up 3 bases, with 10 bases separating them. CDR3 length equals 15 residues. The DNA of the CDR3 is TGTGCCACCAGCAGAGATAGGAGTAGAACAGATACGCAGTATTTT. Translating gives CATSRDRSRTDTQYF.